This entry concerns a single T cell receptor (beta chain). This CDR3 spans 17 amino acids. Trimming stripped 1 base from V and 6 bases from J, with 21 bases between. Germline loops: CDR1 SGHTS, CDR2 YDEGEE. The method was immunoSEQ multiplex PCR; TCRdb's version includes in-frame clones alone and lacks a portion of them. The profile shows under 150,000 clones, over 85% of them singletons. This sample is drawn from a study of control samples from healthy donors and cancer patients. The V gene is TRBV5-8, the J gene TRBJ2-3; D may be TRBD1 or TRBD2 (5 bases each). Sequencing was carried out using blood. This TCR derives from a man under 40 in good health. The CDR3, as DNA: TGTGCCAGCAGCTTGTTGGTCGGGGCCCCTCACTCGGATACGCAGTATTTT. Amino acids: CASSLLVGAPHSDTQYF. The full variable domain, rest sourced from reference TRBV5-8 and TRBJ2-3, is EAGVTQSPTHLIKTRGQQATLRCSPISGHTSVYWYQQALGLGLQFLLWYDEGEERNRGNFPPRFSGRQFPNYSSELNVNALELEDSALYLCASSLLVGAPHSDTQYFGPGTRLTVL.